This TCR beta chain was recovered during a study of radiotherapy plus CTLA-4 blockade in lung cancer (dated by TCRdb to the late 2010s). In terms of the full investigation: Objective responses occurred in 18% of enrolled patients, and just over 30% achieved disease control. The investigation overall reported the following: After treatment with radiotherapy and ipilimumab, TCR clones that came from tumors expanded in the peripheral blood. Increased serum interferon-beta after radiation, together with early dynamic changes in blood T cell clones, were reported to be the strongest predictors of response.

This clone was detected once. Its antigen target is currently unknown. The record has no base qualities; no much larger clone is one base away. Library preparation employed the immunoSEQ multiplex PCR assay. The source is immuneACCESS, and TCRdb retained only in-frame sequences with V and J called. Part of the clones is not carried over; for the studies checked, unresolved V genes explain less than half of this, and the remainder is unexplained. Present in this sample are about 73,000 clones, about nine tenths of which were seen just once. The ten largest make up 35% to 45% of the sample. In this study, focal radiation therapy paired with CTLA-4 blockade (ipilimumab) was tested in patients who had chemo-refractory metastatic non-small-cell lung cancer. The sample in question was peripheral blood, obtained from a patient treated with radiotherapy plus ipilimumab. The source of this sequence is a human donor with non-small cell lung cancer that progressed on radiotherapy plus ipilimumab.

The CDR3 region: CAWNDRGSNQPQHF. In nucleotides, the sequence is TGTGCCTGGAACGACAGGGGAAGCAATCAGCCCCAGCATTTT. The V and J genes are TRBV30 and TRBJ1-5, and TRBD1 matches 8 of the central bases. CDR1 GTSNPN and CDR2 SVGIG were looked up in the germline V gene (reference sequence). The junction shows trimming of 4 bases on V and 1 base on J, and the gene matches do not reach 3 bases of it. Reading from cysteine to phenylalanine, the CDR3 counts 14 amino acids. CDR3 DNA only is kept here, 42 bases in frame from base 1.